A single sample gave rise to the 16 T cell receptor beta chains below, sequenced in a study of CD8+ T cells in alopecia areata. Sequencing templates came from extracted RNA that was reverse transcribed into cDNA. TCRdb's copy holds only in-frame clones and misses some; the assay was immunoSEQ multiplex PCR. The table includes 110,000 or so clones, 59% detected once. The sequenced material came from CD8+ T cells sorted from blood. These receptors came from a human donor in good health.

The chain couples TRBV4-1 to TRBJ2-5; the D is unclear. The CDR3 consists of 13 residues. The V and J ends lost 1 base and 4 bases respectively, with 7 bases between them. Per germline, CDR1 MGHRA and CDR2 YSYEKL. Here the CDR3 reads CASSQAPLETQYF. CDR3 bases: TGCGCCAGCAGCCAAGCGCCTCTAGAGACCCAGTACTTC.

This clone appeared a few times. V usage is TRBV13 and J usage is TRBJ2-7, with 7 positions matching TRBD1. Germline V gene data show CDR1 as PRHDT and CDR2 as FYEKMQ (reference sequence). Germline trimming cut 5 bases from V and 7 bases from J; bases unmatched to any gene: 11. The CDR3 is made up of 14 amino acids. CDR3 sequence (DNA): TGTGCCAGCAGCCTCCCGGGACAGAGGGGAGAGCAGTACTTC. Its protein is CASSLPGQRGEQYF.

The CDR3 DNA follows: TGCAGCGTCACCAGTCCGGGACTAGCGGGGGCGGTACAGTTCTTC. This codes for CSVTSPGLAGAVQFF. V is TRBV29-1 and J is TRBJ2-1; 14 bases are shared with TRBD2. The CDR3 is made up of 15 amino acids. In germline, CDR1 is SQVTM, CDR2 ANQGSEA. J lost 13 bases, V lost 6 bases, and 14 bases had no gene match.

This clone is termed medium-sized. The chain couples TRBV7-9 to TRBJ2-6; a weak D match, TRBD2 (5 bases). The germline CDR1 and CDR2 sequences are SEHNR and FQNEAQ (reference sequence). CDR3 length: 17 amino acids. Trimming removed 5 bases at V and 0 bases at J, with 14 bases between. The CDR3 reads CASSPGESSSGANVLTF. CDR3 nucleotides: TGTGCCAGCAGCCCCGGGGAGTCAAGCTCTGGGGCCAACGTCCTGACTTTC.

This clone was found once. This sequence joins TRBV5-6 and TRBJ2-5; D call uncertain. With 1 base removed from V and 4 bases from J, the gap between germline ends came to 5 bases. Germline CDR1 and CDR2: SGHDT and YYEEEE. The CDR3 has 12 residues. CDR3 in amino acids: CASSLNSETQYF. CDR3 bases: TGTGCCAGCAGCTTGAACTCAGAGACCCAGTACTTC.

V gene TRBV19 combines with J gene TRBJ1-5; D remains ambiguous. Trimming left V 3 bases short and J 11 bases short, with 17 bases between. This CDR3 is built from 14 residues. Germline CDR1 reads LNHDA; CDR2 reads SQIVND (reference sequence). CDR3 region: CASSITTSFGSQHF. CDR3 nucleotides: TGTGCCAGTAGTATCACCACATCTTTTGGTTCCCAGCATTTT.

The gene calls are TRBV28 and TRBJ2-5; TRBD2 is a possible D gene (7 bases). The V end lost 6 bases, the J end lost 4 bases, and 15 bases lay between the germline ends. The CDR3 is made up of 14 amino acids. In germline, CDR1 is MDHEN, CDR2 SYDVKM. The CDR3 DNA is TGTGCCAGCAGAGTACAGGGAGGGATAGAGACCCAGTACTTC. This codes for CASRVQGGIETQYF.

This clone was counted only a few times. The gene calls are TRBV14 and TRBJ2-3, with D hard to call. In germline, CDR1 is SGHDN, CDR2 FVKESK. Trimming removed 3 bases at V and 2 bases at J, with 15 bases between. The CDR3 extends over 16 amino acids. The CDR3 reads CASSHSEIQLTDTQYF. CDR3 bases: TGTGCCAGCAGCCATTCTGAGATCCAGCTCACAGATACGCAGTATTTT.

The chain carries TRBV2 and TRBJ1-5, with D unresolved. The germline V gene has CDR1 SNHLY and CDR2 FYNNEI. The length of the CDR3 is 15 residues. Trimming cost V 1 base and J 5 bases, with 12 bases left between them. The CDR3 spells CASSEGASVDQPQHF. CDR3 nucleotide sequence: TGTGCCAGCAGTGAAGGGGCCAGTGTGGATCAGCCCCAGCATTTT.

A remark on this clone: This CDR3 is also generated by other DNA sequences in the sample. This chain uses TRBV19 with TRBJ2-1; tentative D call: TRBD1 (6 bases). Germline V gene sequence: CDR1 LNHDA, CDR2 SQIVND (reference sequence). The ends were cut back, 2 bases at V and 4 bases at J, with 6 bases in the middle. This CDR3 spans 13 amino acids. CDR3 sequence: CASSIQGYNEQFF. In DNA, the CDR3 is TGTGCCAGTAGTATACAGGGGTACAATGAGCAGTTCTTC. The complete variable domain, with remaining parts taken from reference TRBV19 and TRBJ2-1, reads DGGITQSPKYLFRKEGQNVTLSCEQNLNHDAMYWYRQDPGQGLRLIYYSQIVNDFQKGDIAEGYSVSREKKESFPLTVTSAQKNPTAFYLCASSIQGYNEQFFGPGTRLTVL.

In regard to this clone: The sample contains more than one DNA sequence encoding this CDR3. The rearrangement links TRBV9 to TRBJ2-2; D is undetermined. The CDR3 has 12 residues. CDR1 is SGDLS, CDR2 YYNGEE, per germline. V dropped 0 bases and J dropped 7 bases, with 4 bases sitting between them. CDR3 DNA: TGTGCCAGCAGCGTAGTTGTCGGGGAGCTGTTTTTT. Its translation: CASSVVVGELFF. Filled out from reference TRBV9 and TRBJ2-2, the complete variable domain reads DSGVTQTPKHLITATGQRVTLRCSPRSGDLSVYWYQQSLDQGLQFLIQYYNGEERAKGNILERFSAQQFPDLHSELNLSSLELGDSALYFCASSVVVGELFFGEGSRLTVL.

The chain uses TRBV28 and TRBJ1-6; no firm D call. CDR3 length equals 19 residues. Germline V gene sequence: CDR1 MDHEN, CDR2 SYDVKM. V was shortened by 3 bases and J by 0 bases, with 18 bases between the two germline ends. The CDR3 DNA is TGTGCCAGCAGTTTCTATACTTCGGGCAGTAGCTCCTATAATTCACCCCTCCACTTT. Translated, it gives CASSFYTSGSSSYNSPLHF. Combining the CDR3 with reference TRBV28 and TRBJ1-6 gives the whole variable domain DVKVTQSSRYLVKRTGEKVFLECVQDMDHENMFWYRQDPGLGLRLIYFSYDVKMKEKGDIPEGYSVSREKKERFSLILESASTNQTSMYLCASSFYTSGSSSYNSPLHFGNGTRLTVT.

J is TRBJ1-2 and V is TRBV6-5, with a tentative D call TRBD1 (6 bases). V was cut by 2 bases and J by 6 bases, with 19 bases left in between. This CDR3 spans 16 amino acids. The germline gives CDR1 MNHEY, CDR2 SVGAGI. The CDR3 here is CASSYTGTAPPDGYTF. The CDR3 coding sequence is TGTGCCAGCAGTTACACAGGGACGGCACCCCCTGATGGCTACACCTTC.

The rearrangement uses TRBV4-1 and TRBJ1-1, with unresolved D. Deletions cut 0 bases from V and 1 base from J, with 3 bases between. CDR3 size: 13 residues. CDR1 is MGHRA and CDR2 is YSYEKL in the germline V gene. This chain's CDR3 is CASSQDPNTEAFF. Here the CDR3 DNA reads TGCGCCAGCAGCCAAGATCCGAACACTGAAGCTTTCTTT.

The rearrangement links TRBV28 to TRBJ1-1; a possible D gene is TRBD1 (5 bases). Trimming left V 2 bases short and J 2 bases short, with 24 bases between. In germline, CDR1 is MDHEN, CDR2 SYDVKM. This CDR3 comprises 19 residues. CDR3: CASSLTFSAGGWGNTEAFF. The CDR3 DNA reads TGTGCCAGCAGTTTAACTTTTTCCGCCGGGGGATGGGGAAACACTGAAGCTTTCTTT.

This clone came up a few times. The J gene is TRBJ2-1, the V gene TRBV30; TRBD2 matches 7 bases. CDR1 is GTSNPN and CDR2 is SVGIG in the germline V gene (reference sequence). V gave up 5 bases and J gave up 0 bases; unmatched junction bases: 10. CDR3 size: 16 residues. The DNA for the CDR3 is TGTGCCTGGCATTTACTAGCGAATCCCTCCTACAATGAGCAGTTCTTC. Encoded protein: CAWHLLANPSYNEQFF.